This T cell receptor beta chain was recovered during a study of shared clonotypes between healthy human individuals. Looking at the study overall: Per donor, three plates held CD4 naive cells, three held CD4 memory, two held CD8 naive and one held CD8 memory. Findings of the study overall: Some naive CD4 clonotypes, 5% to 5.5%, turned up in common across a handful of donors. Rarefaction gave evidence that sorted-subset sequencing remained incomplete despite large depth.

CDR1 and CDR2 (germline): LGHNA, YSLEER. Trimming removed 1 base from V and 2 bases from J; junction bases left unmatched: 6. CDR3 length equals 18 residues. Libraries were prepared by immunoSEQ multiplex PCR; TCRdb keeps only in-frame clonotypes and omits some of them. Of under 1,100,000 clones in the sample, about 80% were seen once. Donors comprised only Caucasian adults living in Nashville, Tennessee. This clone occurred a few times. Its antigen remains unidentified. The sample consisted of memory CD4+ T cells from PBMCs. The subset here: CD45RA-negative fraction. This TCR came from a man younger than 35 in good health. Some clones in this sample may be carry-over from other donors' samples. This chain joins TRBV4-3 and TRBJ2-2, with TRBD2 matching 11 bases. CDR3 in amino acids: CASSQVSGRGQNTGELFF. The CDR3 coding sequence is TGCGCCAGCAGCCAAGTTAGCGGGAGGGGACAAAACACCGGGGAGCTGTTTTTT.